Following are 13 T cell receptor beta chains from one sample sequenced in a study of control samples from healthy donors and cancer patients. Sequencing was performed with immunoSEQ multiplex PCR; in TCRdb, only in-frame clones are kept and a portion is missing. The repertoire holds under 200,000 clones, with 91% as singletons. Sequenced: blood. These receptors all come from a woman in her 30s in good health.

The chain carries TRBV11-3 and TRBJ2-6; D is unclear. This CDR3 has 13 amino acids. The germline V gene has CDR1 SGHNT and CDR2 YENEEA. V was pared by 3 bases and J by 4 bases, with 4 bases between. The CDR3 coding sequence is TGTGCCAGCAGCTTCCCCGGGGCCAACGTCCTGACTTTC. Protein: CASSFPGANVLTF.

The V and J genes are TRBV19 and TRBJ1-3, with D perhaps TRBD1 (5 bases). This CDR3 spans 12 amino acids. From germline, CDR1 is LNHDA and CDR2 SQIVND (reference sequence). V lost 7 bases and J 4 bases, leaving 8 bases between the germline ends. CDR3 amino acids: CASTGRGNTIYF. The CDR3 nucleotides read TGTGCCAGTACAGGGAGGGGAAACACCATATATTTT. Full variable domain (remainder filled in from reference TRBV19 and TRBJ1-3): DGGITQSPKYLFRKEGQNVTLSCEQNLNHDAMYWYRQDPGQGLRLIYYSQIVNDFQKGDIAEGYSVSREKKESFPLTVTSAQKNPTAFYLCASTGRGNTIYFGEGSWLTVV.

The J gene is TRBJ1-6, the V gene TRBV19; TRBD1 might be the D (5 bases). V shed 4 bases and J shed 0 bases, with 10 bases lying between them. The CDR3 runs 16 residues. Germline V gene lookup returns CDR1 LNHDA and CDR2 SQIVND (reference sequence). The CDR3 DNA follows: TGTGCCAGTAGTAGCTCAGGGAGCTCCTATAATTCACCCCTCCACTTT. Translating gives CASSSSGSSYNSPLHF.

Here the CDR3 reads CASSQVGNTEAFF. The CDR3 bases are TGCGCCAGCAGCCAAGTAGGGAACACTGAAGCTTTCTTT. The rearrangement uses TRBV4-1 and TRBJ1-1; no clear D. The CDR3 extends over 13 amino acids. Germline lookup yields CDR1 MGHRA and CDR2 YSYEKL. Deletions cut 1 base from V and 1 base from J, with 4 bases between.

This clone was observed a handful of times. This rearrangement joins TRBV7-9 to TRBJ1-1, with D possibly being TRBD1 (6 bases). V was trimmed by 6 bases and J by 1 base, leaving 15 bases between them. This CDR3 is 15 amino acids long. CDR1 is SEHNR, CDR2 FQNEAQ, per germline (reference sequence). CDR3 residues: CASRAETGANTEAFF. In DNA form, the CDR3 reads TGTGCCAGCAGAGCGGAGACAGGCGCGAACACTGAAGCTTTCTTT.

The CDR3 spells CAWTSGRTNEKLFF. CDR3 coding DNA: TGTGCCTGGACCTCCGGGAGAACTAATGAAAAACTGTTTTTT. The V gene is TRBV30, the J gene TRBJ1-4; D gene uncertain. Germline CDR1 and CDR2: GTSNPN and SVGIG (reference sequence). Trimming took off 4 bases at V and 1 base at J, with 10 bases between the two ends. The length of the CDR3 is 14 residues. Full variable domain (remainder filled in from reference TRBV30 and TRBJ1-4): SQTIHQWPATLVQPVGSPLSLECTVEGTSNPNLYWYRQAAGRGLQLLFYSVGIGQISSEVPQNLSASRPQDRQFILSSKKLLLSDSGFYLCAWTSGRTNEKLFFGSGTQLSVL.

For the CDR3, the DNA is TGTGCCAGCAGCTTAAGTACAGGGGTCTATCAGCCCCAGCATTTT. It specifies CASSLSTGVYQPQHF. This chain uses TRBV7-3 with TRBJ1-5; 7 nucleotides line up with TRBD1. Germline V gene lookup returns CDR1 SGHTA and CDR2 FQGTGA. The CDR3 is 15 residues long. With V trimmed by 1 base and J by 5 bases, 5 bases remained unmatched.

The chain carries TRBV7-2 and TRBJ2-3; D might be TRBD2 (6 bases). The CDR3 covers 14 residues. The V gene lost 0 bases and the J gene lost 4 bases, with 8 bases spanning the gap. CDR1 and CDR2 from the germline V gene are SGHTA and FQGNSA. CDR3 protein: CASSLAIAADTQYF. CDR3 DNA sequence: TGTGCCAGCAGCTTAGCTATAGCGGCAGATACGCAGTATTTT.

This chain uses TRBV28 with TRBJ2-3, with 9 bases identical to TRBD1. The length of the CDR3 is 17 residues. The junction had 11 bases not matched to a gene; V was cut back by 5 bases and J by 2 bases. Germline values: CDR1 MDHEN, CDR2 SYDVKM. CDR3 coding DNA: TGTGCCAGCAGTCCCCCCTCCGGGACAGGGTACACAGATACGCAGTATTTT. Translated, it gives CASSPPSGTGYTDTQYF.

The chain has TRBV10-1 and TRBJ1-5, with a tentative D call TRBD1 (6 bases). Per the germline V gene, CDR1 is WNHNN and CDR2 is SYGVQD (reference sequence). V lost 9 bases, J lost 1 base, and 13 bases lay in between. The CDR3 is 14 residues long. The CDR3 here is CARVGGVSNQPQHF. For the CDR3, the DNA is TGCGCCAGAGTAGGGGGTGTGAGCAATCAGCCCCAGCATTTT.

This chain uses TRBV5-4 with TRBJ2-2; D remains ambiguous. Germline V lookup: CDR1 SGHNT, CDR2 YYREEE (reference sequence). The CDR3 sequence is 16 residues long. Deletions cut 4 bases from V and 0 bases from J, with 13 bases between. DNA for the CDR3: TGTGCCAGCAGCCGGATACAGCGCCCGAACACCGGGGAGCTGTTTTTT. It translates to CASSRIQRPNTGELFF.

A single count supports this clone. The CDR3 region has the DNA TGTGCCAGCAGCTCAGGAGTCGCGTACCCCACAGATACGCAGTATTTT. Translating it yields CASSSGVAYPTDTQYF. The chain is built from TRBV4-2 and TRBJ2-3; no firm D call. The germline V and J ends were trimmed by 5 bases and 2 bases, with 17 bases remaining between them. The V gene's germline CDR1 is LGHNA and CDR2 YNFKEQ. There are 16 residues in the CDR3.

This chain connects TRBV19 to TRBJ1-2; TRBD1 matches at 7 bases. The CDR3 loop spans 14 amino acids. Trimming at V came to 4 bases and at J to 4 bases, leaving 6 bases not matched to a gene. Germline CDR1 LNHDA, CDR2 SQIVND (reference sequence). The CDR3 DNA sequence: TGTGCCAGTAGTAGGGACAGTGGAAGCTATGGCTACACCTTC. It translates to CASSRDSGSYGYTF.